Listed below are T cell receptor beta chains from one sample, sequenced in a study of T cell responses to AZD1222 COVID-19 vaccine. TCRdb keeps only in-frame clones here, not all; method: immunoSEQ multiplex PCR. The sample shows around 130,000 clones, 80% to 90% of them seen only once. This specimen was peripheral blood, taken 28 days after the second AZD1222 dose. Receptors were obtained from an adult who received the AZD1222 COVID-19 vaccine. CDR3s include the opening cysteine and the closing phenylalanine or tryptophan. D genes are given only for firm matches. Size tells how often a clone was seen (once, few, many) or the class of an expanded clone, and some rows leave it out.

d_gene: .; j_gene: TRBJ1-1; v_gene: TRBV15; abundance: .; CDR3aa: CATSREGTEAFF; CDR3nt: TGTGCCACCAGCAGAGAGGGGACTGAAGCTTTCTTT
d_gene: .; j_gene: TRBJ1-1; v_gene: TRBV7-6; abundance: .; CDR3aa: CASSKRQTNTEAFF; CDR3nt: TGTGCCAGCAGTAAGAGACAGACGAACACTGAAGCTTTCTTT
d_gene: TRBD2; j_gene: TRBJ2-5; v_gene: TRBV3-1/TRBV3-2; abundance: once; CDR3aa: CASSLGTSGSPIPDRYF; CDR3nt: TGTGCCAGCAGCCTCGGGACTAGCGGGAGCCCCATTCCAGACCGGTACTTC
d_gene: .; j_gene: TRBJ2-5; v_gene: TRBV5-1; abundance: .; CDR3aa: CASSRSYGETQYF; CDR3nt: TGCGCCAGCTCCCGGTCCTACGGCGAGACCCAGTACTTC
d_gene: .; j_gene: TRBJ2-7; v_gene: TRBV5-6; abundance: .; CDR3aa: CASSTYRDHYEQYF; CDR3nt: TGTGCCAGCAGCACCTACAGGGACCACTACGAGCAGTACTTC
d_gene: TRBD1; j_gene: TRBJ1-2; v_gene: TRBV18; abundance: .; CDR3aa: CASSPDRDQGGYTF; CDR3nt: TGTGCCAGCTCACCCGACAGGGATCAAGGTGGCTACACCTTC
d_gene: .; j_gene: TRBJ2-7; v_gene: TRBV11-1; abundance: .; CDR3aa: CASRGGMSPYEQYF; CDR3nt: TGTGCCAGCAGGGGGGGCATGTCACCCTACGAGCAGTACTTC
d_gene: TRBD1; j_gene: TRBJ2-4; v_gene: TRBV5-6; abundance: .; CDR3aa: CASSSGQALAKNIQYF; CDR3nt: TGTGCCAGCAGCTCCGGACAGGCCTTAGCCAAAAACATTCAGTACTTC
d_gene: .; j_gene: TRBJ1-1; v_gene: TRBV9; abundance: .; CDR3aa: CASSVDRLNTEAFF; CDR3nt: TGTGCCAGCAGCGTGGACAGACTGAACACTGAAGCTTTCTTT
d_gene: TRBD1; j_gene: TRBJ1-5; v_gene: TRBV2; abundance: .; CDR3aa: CASRQGRDQPQHF; CDR3nt: TGTGCCAGCCGACAGGGGAGAGATCAGCCCCAGCATTTT
d_gene: TRBD2; j_gene: TRBJ2-3; v_gene: TRBV5-1; abundance: .; CDR3aa: CASRTSGSTDTQYF; CDR3nt: TGCGCCAGCAGGACTAGCGGGAGCACAGATACGCAGTATTTT
d_gene: TRBD1; j_gene: TRBJ1-2; v_gene: TRBV19; abundance: once; CDR3aa: CASSIRRTGGNYGYTF; CDR3nt: TGTGCCAGTAGTATACGCCGGACAGGGGGGAACTATGGCTACACCTTC
d_gene: .; j_gene: TRBJ2-5; v_gene: TRBV5-4; abundance: .; CDR3aa: CASSSRLGSGQALQETQYF; CDR3nt: TGTGCCAGCAGCTCCCGATTGGGGAGTGGACAAGCATTACAAGAGACCCAGTACTTC
d_gene: .; j_gene: TRBJ1-1; v_gene: TRBV27; abundance: .; CDR3aa: CASSAFLGAGSTEAFF; CDR3nt: TGTGCCAGCAGTGCGTTCTTGGGGGCGGGGAGCACTGAAGCTTTCTTT
d_gene: TRBD2; j_gene: TRBJ2-3; v_gene: TRBV11-2; abundance: .; CDR3aa: CASSLVSGRGGVPDTQYF; CDR3nt: TGTGCCAGCAGCTTAGTTAGCGGGCGGGGGGGCGTTCCAGATACGCAGTATTTT
d_gene: TRBD1; j_gene: TRBJ1-2; v_gene: TRBV12-3/TRBV12-4; abundance: few; CDR3aa: CASSLGDRYGYTF; CDR3nt: TGTGCCAGCAGTTTAGGGGACAGATATGGCTACACCTTC
d_gene: .; j_gene: TRBJ1-1; v_gene: TRBV5-1; abundance: .; CDR3aa: CASSPGMGDTEAFF; CDR3nt: TGCGCCAGCAGCCCTGGGATGGGTGACACTGAAGCTTTCTTT
d_gene: .; j_gene: TRBJ2-3; v_gene: TRBV3-1/TRBV3-2; abundance: .; CDR3aa: CASSQYSASTDTQYF; CDR3nt: TGTGCCAGCAGCCAATATAGCGCTTCCACAGATACGCAGTATTTT
d_gene: .; j_gene: TRBJ2-5; v_gene: TRBV21-1; abundance: .; CDR3aa: CASSKGVSGTPLYQETQYF; CDR3nt: TGTGCCAGCAGCAAAGGTGTTAGCGGGACCCCCTTGTACCAAGAGACCCAGTACTTC